These T cell receptor beta chains were read from a single sample in a study of blood T cell repertoires in COVID-19. Measured with immunoSEQ multiplex PCR; TCRdb has only the in-frame clones, and not every one. The sample shows fewer than 350,000 clones, just over 90% of them seen only once. Sequencing was done on a sample of PBMCs or T cells enriched from blood (not recorded which). These TCRs come from a woman between 40 and 50 years old with acute COVID-19. Both conserved end residues are part of each CDR3. The order of the fields is V gene, D gene, J gene, clone size, CDR3 protein, CDR3 DNA. A D gene is named only where the DNA matches it firmly. A clone size is listed for some rows: how often the clone was seen (once, few, many), or a class if it is expanded.

>TRBV7-2|NA|TRBJ2-4|NA
CASTVSIAKNIQYF
TGTGCCAGCACTGTATCTATAGCCAAAAACATTCAGTACTTC
>TRBV28|TRBD1|TRBJ1-5|NA
CASSLIDRGNQPQHF
TGTGCCAGCAGTTTAATTGACAGGGGGAATCAGCCCCAGCATTTT
>TRBV9|NA|TRBJ2-3|NA
CASSAGLGGMGTDTQYF
TGTGCCAGCAGCGCCGGACTTGGGGGGATGGGCACAGATACGCAGTATTTT
>TRBV4-1|NA|TRBJ2-7|once
CASSQAGLAYEQYF
TGCGCCAGCAGCCAAGCAGGGCTCGCCTACGAGCAGTACTTC
>TRBV7-2|NA|TRBJ1-5|NA
CASSLAGRQPQHF
TGTGCCAGCAGCTTAGCGGGCCGGCAGCCCCAGCATTTT
>TRBV14|NA|TRBJ1-6|NA
CASSNRIGSNSPLHF
TGTGCCAGCAGCAACAGGATCGGCAGTAATTCACCCCTCCACTTT
>TRBV18|NA|TRBJ1-6|NA
CASSPLISGAGYNSPLHF
TGTGCCAGCTCACCATTGATTTCCGGGGCGGGATATAATTCACCCCTCCACTTT
>TRBV9|TRBD2|TRBJ2-7|NA
CASSAPTSGGNEQYF
TGTGCCAGCAGCGCACCAACTAGCGGAGGGAACGAGCAGTACTTC
>TRBV6-6|TRBD1|TRBJ1-1|NA
CASSYPDRAAFF
TGTGCCAGCAGTTACCCGGACAGGGCTGCTTTCTTT
>TRBV5-5|TRBD1|TRBJ1-2|NA
CASSSDGQGYGYTF
TGTGCCAGCAGCAGCGACGGACAGGGCTATGGCTACACCTTC
>TRBV6-5|NA|TRBJ1-1|NA
CASSYSRTLNTEAFF
TGTGCCAGCAGTTACTCCCGGACACTGAACACTGAAGCTTTCTTT
>TRBV9|TRBD1|TRBJ2-7|NA
CASSVGQGALNEQYF
TGTGCCAGCAGCGTCGGACAGGGGGCCCTGAACGAGCAGTACTTC
>TRBV28|TRBD2|TRBJ2-7|few
CASSLRTSGRDEQYF
TGTGCCAGCAGTTTGAGGACTAGCGGGAGAGACGAGCAGTACTTC
>TRBV5-8|NA|TRBJ1-1|NA
CASSQRQTKNTEAFF
TGTGCCAGCAGCCAACGACAGACGAAAAACACTGAAGCTTTCTTT
>TRBV11-2|NA|TRBJ1-1|NA
CASSPHPGGEAFF
TGTGCCAGCAGCCCACACCCGGGTGGTGAAGCTTTCTTT
>TRBV6-1|NA|TRBJ1-1|NA
CASSEAQGMPTFF
TGTGCCAGCAGTGAAGCCCAGGGGATGCCGACTTTCTTT
>TRBV18|TRBD2|TRBJ2-1|NA
CASSPRTSGRAYNEQFF
TGTGCCAGCTCACCCCGGACTAGCGGGAGGGCCTACAATGAGCAGTTCTTC
>TRBV5-6|NA|TRBJ1-5|once
CASSLGANQPQHF
TGTGCCAGCAGCTTGGGGGCCAATCAGCCCCAGCATTTT
>TRBV15|NA|TRBJ1-4|NA
CATSRGSQTTNEKLFF
TGTGCCACCAGCAGAGGGTCGCAGACAACTAATGAAAAACTGTTTTTT
>TRBV5-1|TRBD2|TRBJ2-1|NA
CASSPTSGVFYEQFF
TGCGCCAGCAGCCCGACTAGCGGGGTTTTTTATGAGCAGTTCTTC
>TRBV27|NA|TRBJ1-2|NA
CASSSRGGANYGYTF
TGTGCCAGCAGTTCCCGAGGAGGGGCGAACTATGGCTACACCTTC
>TRBV5-5|TRBD2|TRBJ2-3|NA
CASSAASGVLDTQYF
TGTGCCAGCAGCGCTGCCAGCGGGGTATTGGATACGCAGTATTTT
>TRBV11-1|NA|TRBJ2-1|NA
CASSRSTFNEQFF
TGTGCCAGCAGCCGCTCGACATTCAATGAGCAGTTCTTC
>TRBV10-3|TRBD1|TRBJ1-3|NA
CAISPTGKTGNTIYF
TGTGCCATCAGTCCGACAGGGAAGACTGGAAACACCATATATTTT
>TRBV6-5|NA|TRBJ1-2|NA
CASSSLERTAVWGYTF
TGTGCCAGCAGTTCCCTAGAGCGGACGGCAGTCTGGGGCTACACCTTC
>TRBV28|NA|TRBJ2-7|NA
CASSLSGPGSYEQYF
TGTGCCAGCAGTTTGTCAGGTCCCGGCTCCTACGAGCAGTACTTC
>TRBV4-2|NA|TRBJ1-5|NA
CASSQGTNSNQPQHF
TGTGCCAGCAGCCAAGGGACTAATAGCAATCAGCCCCAGCATTTT
>TRBV6-1|NA|TRBJ1-5|NA
CASSEYREDQPQHF
TGTGCCAGCAGTGAATACCGGGAGGATCAGCCCCAGCATTTT
>TRBV28|NA|TRBJ2-2|NA
CATLGGLGTGELFF
TGTGCCACCCTCGGGGGTTTGGGGACCGGGGAGCTGTTTTTT
>TRBV9|NA|TRBJ2-2|NA
CASSVAPTRSGELFF
TGTGCCAGCAGCGTAGCTCCGACGCGGAGCGGGGAGCTGTTTTTT
>TRBV5-1|TRBD2|TRBJ2-1|NA
CASSLVASGGLGYNEQFF
TGCGCCAGCAGCTTGGTTGCTAGCGGGGGACTCGGTTACAATGAGCAGTTCTTC
>TRBV10-1|NA|TRBJ1-4|once
CASSAGEKLFF
TGCGCCAGCAGTGCCGGTGAAAAACTGTTTTTT
>TRBV24-1|TRBD1|TRBJ1-4|NA
CATSLGTGLNEKLFF
TGTGCCACCAGCCTAGGGACAGGCCTTAATGAAAAACTGTTTTTT
>TRBV9|NA|TRBJ1-6|NA
CASSVNGRDSPLHF
TGTGCCAGCAGCGTCAACGGGAGGGATTCACCCCTCCACTTT
>TRBV18|TRBD2|TRBJ2-5|NA
CASSPPVAGVETQYF
TGTGCCAGCTCACCGCCGGTAGCGGGAGTCGAGACCCAGTACTTC
>TRBV11-2|TRBD2|TRBJ2-7|NA
CASSFSGDSYEQYF
TGTGCCAGCAGCTTCAGCGGGGACTCCTACGAGCAGTACTTC
>TRBV7-6|NA|TRBJ2-7|NA
CASSLEDGTYEQYF
TGTGCCAGCAGCTTAGAGGACGGGACCTACGAGCAGTACTTC
>TRBV25-1|TRBD1|TRBJ1-1|NA
CASSDRDRGLTEAFF
TGTGCCAGCAGTGACCGGGACAGGGGGCTGACTGAAGCTTTCTTT
>TRBV2|NA|TRBJ1-1|NA
CASSDQERSTEAFF
TGTGCCAGCAGTGATCAAGAGAGGAGCACTGAAGCTTTCTTT
>TRBV4-1|NA|TRBJ1-4|NA
CASSQASINEKLFF
TGCGCCAGCAGCCAAGCATCAATTAATGAAAAACTGTTTTTT
>TRBV12-5|NA|TRBJ2-1|NA
CASGRGSYNEQFF
TGTGCTAGTGGCCGAGGCTCCTACAATGAGCAGTTCTTC
>TRBV24-1|TRBD2|TRBJ2-1|NA
CATSDSGLAGTYNEQFF
TGTGCCACCAGTGATTCCGGACTAGCGGGGACCTACAATGAGCAGTTCTTC
>TRBV27|NA|TRBJ1-2|once
CASSLQGGYGYTF
TGTGCCAGCAGTTTACAGGGCGGCTATGGCTACACCTTC
>TRBV19|TRBD2|TRBJ2-3|NA
CASERGGPGDTQYF
TGTGCCAGTGAGCGGGGGGGCCCGGGAGATACGCAGTATTTT
>TRBV6-2/TRBV6-3|TRBD2|TRBJ2-1|NA
CASSDSGVYEQFF
TGTGCCAGCAGTGATAGCGGGGTTTATGAGCAGTTCTTC
>TRBV4-2|NA|TRBJ2-2|NA
CASSQDGSGSGTGELFF
TGTGCCAGCAGCCAAGATGGTTCCGGGAGTGGTACCGGGGAGCTGTTTTTT
>TRBV5-4|TRBD1|TRBJ1-2|NA
CASSLTGGLYGYTF
TGTGCCAGCAGCTTGACAGGGGGCTTGTATGGCTACACCTTC
>TRBV24-1|TRBD1|TRBJ2-2|NA
CATSTGVNTGELFF
TGTGCCACCAGTACAGGGGTGAACACCGGGGAGCTGTTTTTT
>TRBV27|TRBD1|TRBJ2-7|NA
CASSGSGTGRYEQYF
TGTGCCAGCAGTGGATCCGGGACAGGGCGTTACGAGCAGTACTTC
>TRBV27|NA|TRBJ1-1|NA
CASSLYGGANTEAFF
TGTGCCAGCAGTTTATATGGGGGCGCGAACACTGAAGCTTTCTTT